This T cell receptor (beta chain) was retrieved from a study of cytomegalovirus exposure and HLA in healthy donors. This CDR3 comprises 12 residues. Germline loops: CDR1 MDHEN, CDR2 SYDVKM. Researchers ran the PCR with 60 Vbeta and 13 Jbeta primers. Clones were sequenced by immunoSEQ multiplex PCR, and TCRdb holds only the in-frame ones, with some missing. The sample yields 150,000 to 200,000 clones, 83% seen once. The sequenced material came from PBMCs. The receptor's source is a man aged 50-59 years in good health and CMV-seropositive. The chain joins TRBV28 to TRBJ2-5; D gene unclear. The end of the DNA fits TRBJ2-7 better, so the J call may be wrong. This chain's CDR3 is CASSTLVTEQYF. CDR3 sequence (DNA): TGTGCCAGCAGCACCCTGGTTACCGAGCAGTACTTC.